Sequencing of this T cell receptor (beta chain) was carried out in a study of blood T cell repertoires in COVID-19. For the study at large: Specimens from acute and convalescent COVID-19 originated in the United States, Italy and Spain. From T cells, B-cell-depleted T cells, or PBMCs came the material, which was cDNA or gDNA.

In the authors' methods: Amplification with reference gene primers provided the estimates of nucleated cell counts. The method was immunoSEQ multiplex PCR; TCRdb's version includes in-frame clones alone and lacks a portion of them. For V, J and clone size, that table is used; D and trimming come from the DNA. The data hold around 75,000 clones, with around 89% observed a single time. This CDR3 is built from 15 residues. V was shortened by 4 bases and J by 2 bases, with 14 bases between the two germline ends. The germline V gene has CDR1 SGHNT and CDR2 YYREEE (reference sequence). The table lists this clone with a few counts.

The sequenced sample consisted of peripheral blood. This chain connects TRBV5-4 to TRBJ2-3; D gene unclear. The receptor was isolated from a human donor in a cohort sampled during active COVID-19. CDR3: CASSPTRLITDTQYF. In DNA, the CDR3 is TGTGCCAGCAGCCCGACCAGGCTTATCACAGATACGCAGTATTTT.